This T cell receptor beta chain comes out of a study of early T cells in non-severe SARS-CoV-2 infection. Study-wide results and caveats: Private and CD4 specificities were missed by VDJdb matching, skewed to anti-spike CD8.

TCRdb analysed the 5' RACE reads with MiXCR anew, one entry per CDR3 protein. The top ten clones hold approximately 4.5% of a sample with about 76,000 distinct CDR3 sequences, approximately 11% of them seen once. As regards this clonotype: The antigen remains undetermined.

CDR3 size: 16 residues. CDR1 and CDR2 from the germline V gene are SGHAT and FQNNGV. With 5 bases removed from V and 5 bases from J, the gap between germline ends came to 18 bases. The sequenced sample consisted of whole blood. This rearrangement joins TRBV11-2 to TRBJ2-2, with TRBD1 as a possible D gene (6 bases). The receptor's source is an adult who was a healthcare worker with PCR-confirmed SARS-CoV-2 infection or an uninfected control (not recorded which). As DNA, the CDR3 is TGTGCCAGCAGCAACCCGGACAGAGTTCTAACCGGGGAGCTGTTTTTT. Amino acids: CASSNPDRVLTGELFF.